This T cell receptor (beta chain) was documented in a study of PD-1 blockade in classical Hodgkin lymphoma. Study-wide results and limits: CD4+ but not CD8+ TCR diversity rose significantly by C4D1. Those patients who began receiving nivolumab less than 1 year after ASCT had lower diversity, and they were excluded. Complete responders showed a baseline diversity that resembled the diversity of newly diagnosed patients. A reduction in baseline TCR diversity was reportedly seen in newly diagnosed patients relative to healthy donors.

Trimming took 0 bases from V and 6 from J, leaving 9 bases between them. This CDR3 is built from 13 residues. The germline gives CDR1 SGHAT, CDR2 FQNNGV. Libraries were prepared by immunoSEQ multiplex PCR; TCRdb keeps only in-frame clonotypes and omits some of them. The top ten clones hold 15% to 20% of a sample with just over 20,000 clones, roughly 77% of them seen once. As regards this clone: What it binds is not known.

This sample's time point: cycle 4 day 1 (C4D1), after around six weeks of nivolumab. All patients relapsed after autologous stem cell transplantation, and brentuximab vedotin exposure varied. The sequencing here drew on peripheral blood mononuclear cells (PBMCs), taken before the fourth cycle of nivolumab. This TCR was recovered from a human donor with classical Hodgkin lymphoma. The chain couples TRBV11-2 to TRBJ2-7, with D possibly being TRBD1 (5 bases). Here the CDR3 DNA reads TGTGCCAGCAGCTTAGATCTCCAGGGCGAGCAGTACTTC. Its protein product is CASSLDLQGEQYF.